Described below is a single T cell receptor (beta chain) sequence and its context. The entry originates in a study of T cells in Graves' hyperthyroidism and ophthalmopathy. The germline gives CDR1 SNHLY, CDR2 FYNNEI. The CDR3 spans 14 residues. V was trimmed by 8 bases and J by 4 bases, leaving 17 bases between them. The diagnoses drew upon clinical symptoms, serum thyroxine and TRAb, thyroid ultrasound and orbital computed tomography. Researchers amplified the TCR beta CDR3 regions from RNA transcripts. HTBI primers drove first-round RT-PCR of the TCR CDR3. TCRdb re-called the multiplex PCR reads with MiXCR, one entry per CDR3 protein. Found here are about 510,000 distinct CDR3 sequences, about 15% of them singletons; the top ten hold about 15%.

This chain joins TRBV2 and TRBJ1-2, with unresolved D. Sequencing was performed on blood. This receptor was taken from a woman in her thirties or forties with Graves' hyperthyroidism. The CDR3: CASVAEAGPYGYTF. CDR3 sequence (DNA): TGTGCCAGCGTTGCCGAGGCGGGCCCCTATGGCTACACCTTC.